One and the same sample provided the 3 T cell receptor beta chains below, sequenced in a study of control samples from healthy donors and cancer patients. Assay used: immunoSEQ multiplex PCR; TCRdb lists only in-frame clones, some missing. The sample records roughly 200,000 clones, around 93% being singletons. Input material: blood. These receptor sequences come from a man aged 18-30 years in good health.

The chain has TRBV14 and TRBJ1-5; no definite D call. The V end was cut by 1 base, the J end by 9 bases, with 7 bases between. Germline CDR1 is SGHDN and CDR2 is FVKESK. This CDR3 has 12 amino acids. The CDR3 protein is CASSQVVVPQHF. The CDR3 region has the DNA TGTGCCAGCAGCCAAGTTGTGGTGCCCCAGCATTTT. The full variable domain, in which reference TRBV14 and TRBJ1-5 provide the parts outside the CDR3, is EAGVTQFPSHSVIEKGQTVTLRCDPISGHDNLYWYRRVMGKEIKFLLHFVKESKQDESGMPNNRFLAERTGGTYSTLKVQPAELEDSGVYFCASSQVVVPQHFGDGTRLSIL.

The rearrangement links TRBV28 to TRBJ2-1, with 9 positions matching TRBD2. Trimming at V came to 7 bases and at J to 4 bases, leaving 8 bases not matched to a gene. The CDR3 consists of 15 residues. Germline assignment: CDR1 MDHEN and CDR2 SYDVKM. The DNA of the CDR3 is TGTGCCAGCATTTCTAGCGGGGACCTATACAATGAGCAGTTCTTC. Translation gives CASISSGDLYNEQFF.

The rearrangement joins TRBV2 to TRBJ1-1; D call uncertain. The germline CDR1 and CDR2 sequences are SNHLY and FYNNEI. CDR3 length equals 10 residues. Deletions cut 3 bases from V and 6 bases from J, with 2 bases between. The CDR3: CASSEAEAFF. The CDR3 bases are TGTGCCAGCAGTGAGGCTGAAGCTTTCTTT.